Here is one T cell receptor (beta chain) with its context. These data originate in a study of blood T cell repertoires in COVID-19. Study-wide context: Specimens from acute and convalescent COVID-19 originated in the United States, Italy and Spain. The cDNA or gDNA used as material had been derived from T cells, B-cell-depleted T cells, or PBMCs.

As originally analysed: Reference gene primers were amplified, and this amplification served to estimate nucleated cell counts. Generated by immunoSEQ multiplex PCR, the TCRdb table keeps only in-frame clones and is missing some. That table gives V, J and clone size, and the DNA gave D and trimming. The table has fewer than 350,000 clones, roughly 90% seen once. The sequence derives from a middle-aged man with acute or convalescent COVID-19. The sequenced sample was peripheral blood.

Here the CDR3 reads CASSLAWDTYEQYF. The DNA of the CDR3 is TGCGCCAGCAGCTTGGCGTGGGACACTTACGAGCAGTACTTC. The rearrangement uses TRBV5-1 and TRBJ2-7; D might be TRBD1 (6 bases). From germline, CDR1 is SGHRS and CDR2 YFSETQ. Trimming cost V 0 bases and J 4 bases, with 11 bases left between them. This CDR3 spans 14 amino acids.